Shown below are 10 T cell receptor beta chains from a single sample sequenced in a study of CD8+CD57+ T cells in acquired aplastic anemia. Template material for TCR beta VDJ and CDR3 profiling consisted of genomic DNA. TCRdb re-derived calls from the reads in MiXCR, one entry per CDR3 protein. The sample shows about 220,000 distinct CDR3 sequences, 30% to 40% of them seen only once. Material for sequencing was sorted CD4+, CD8+, or CD8+CD57+ T cells (not recorded which) from PBMCs. These TCRs come from a human donor in good health, serving as a control.

This clonotype was recorded at least ten times. The rearrangement links TRBV20-1 to TRBJ2-7; 8 bases are shared with TRBD2. The CDR3 spans 15 residues. Unmatched junction bases numbered 11, after V lost 6 bases and J lost 1 base. CDR1 DFQATT and CDR2 SNEGSKA come from the germline V gene (reference sequence). DNA of the CDR3: TGCAGTGCAACCACCACTAGCGGATGGTCCTACGAGCAGTACTTC. It is translated as CSATTTSGWSYEQYF.

Concerning this clonotype: Just one base apart from a much larger clone, this may be a read error. This rearrangement joins TRBV20-1 to TRBJ1-1; D gene unclear. CDR3 length: 11 residues. CDR1 is DFQATT, CDR2 SNEGSKA, per germline (reference sequence). Deletions cut 5 bases from V and 11 bases from J, with 15 bases between. The CDR3 nucleotides read TGCAGTGCTGTAAAACAGTCATGGGCTTTCTTT. Protein sequence: CSAVKQSWAFF.

This clonotype showed up many times. The rearrangement joins TRBV12-3 or TRBV12-4 to TRBJ2-1; possible D gene TRBD2, 6 bases. The V end was cut by 7 bases, the J end by 3 bases, with 10 bases between. The CDR3 spans 13 residues. CDR3: CASISGDYNEQFF. The CDR3 DNA reads TGTGCCAGCATCTCGGGGGACTACAATGAGCAGTTCTTC.

This clonotype showed up just a few times. With a much larger clone just one base away, this may be a read error. No conserved phenylalanine or tryptophan ends this CDR3, so it is likely a read error. This chain joins TRBV2 and TRBJ2-1; D call uncertain. From germline, CDR1 is SNHLY and CDR2 FYNNEI. V lost 4 bases to trimming and J lost 1 base, with 5 bases between them. The CDR3 covers 13 residues. The CDR3 loop is CASSGVSYNEQFS. The CDR3 bases are TGTGCCAGCAGTGGAGTGTCCTACAATGAGCAGTTCTCC.

As regards this clonotype: Just one base apart from a much larger clone, this may be a read error. The chain combines TRBV19 with TRBJ2-1; 9 positions agree with TRBD2. CDR3 size: 15 residues. Losses at the gene ends were 10 bases for V and 12 bases for J; bases not matched to a gene: 19. CDR1 LNHDA and CDR2 SQIVND come from the germline V gene (reference sequence). The CDR3 nucleotides read TGTGCCACCAGCTCAGGGACTAGCCTGGGGGCTAGGCAGTTCTTC. It specifies CATSSGTSLGARQFF.

This clonotype has a count of ten or more. The rearrangement links TRBV19 to TRBJ2-5, with no clear D. Trimming stripped 4 bases from V and 2 bases from J, with 11 bases between. This CDR3 spans 14 amino acids. CDR1 and CDR2 (germline): LNHDA, SQIVND (reference sequence). The CDR3 is CASSSRPAQETQYF. In nucleotides, the CDR3 is TGTGCCAGTAGTAGCCGCCCAGCTCAAGAGACCCAGTACTTC.

The chain joins TRBV10-2 to TRBJ2-7; D gene ambiguous. CDR3 size: 10 residues. Trimming took off 8 bases at V and 1 base at J, with 3 bases between the two ends. The V gene's germline CDR1 is WSHSY and CDR2 SAAADI. Here the CDR3 DNA reads TGCGCCAGCGCATCCTACGAGCAGTACTTC. It translates to CASASYEQYF.

The sample holds many counts of this clonotype. The rearrangement uses TRBV7-8 and TRBJ2-1, with 7 bases aligning to TRBD2. With V trimmed by 4 bases and J by 6 bases, 6 bases remained unmatched. The germline gives CDR1 SGHVS, CDR2 FQNEAQ. This CDR3 comprises 14 residues. CDR3 in amino acids: CASSSMGLSNEQFF. CDR3 nucleotide sequence: TGTGCCAGCAGCTCAATGGGACTATCCAATGAGCAGTTCTTC.

This clonotype was counted many times. The rearrangement uses TRBV19 and TRBJ2-7; the D gene is possibly TRBD2 (6 bases). CDR1 is LNHDA and CDR2 is SQIVND in the germline V gene (reference sequence). The CDR3 covers 13 residues. The V and J ends lost 9 bases and 4 bases respectively, with 16 bases between them. CDR3 region: CASHLRRGYEQYF. As DNA, the CDR3 is TGTGCCAGCCATTTAAGACGGGGGTACGAGCAGTACTTC.

This clonotype was observed at least ten times. The gene calls are TRBV6-1 and TRBJ2-7; D ambiguous. This CDR3 contains 14 residues. Germline V lookup: CDR1 MNHNS, CDR2 SASEGT. V was pared by 4 bases and J by 2 bases, with 12 bases between. The CDR3 DNA follows: TGTGCCAGCAGTGTAGGAAATTGGGCCTACGAGCAGTACTTC. This codes for CASSVGNWAYEQYF.